This T cell receptor beta chain came from a study of T cell changes during pregnancy in multiple sclerosis. The CDR3 is 16 amino acids. Unmatched junction bases numbered 14, after V lost 6 bases and J lost 7 bases. CDR1 and CDR2 from the germline V gene are MNHEY and SMNVEV (reference sequence). Libraries were prepared by immunoSEQ multiplex PCR; TCRdb keeps only in-frame clonotypes and omits some of them. The sample has roughly 99,000 clones, about 90% seen once; the top ten hold roughly 2%. The TCR was taken from a female donor in good health, enrolled as a control in a pregnancy study. The chain has TRBV27 and TRBJ2-1, with 8 nucleotides matching TRBD2. This specimen was peripheral blood, taken after pregnancy. The CDR3 region has the DNA TGTGCCAGCAGCCCAAATAGCGGGGTTCAATGGAATGAGCAGTTCTTC. It yields the protein CASSPNSGVQWNEQFF.